This T cell receptor (beta chain) is drawn from a study of cytomegalovirus exposure and HLA in healthy donors. Study-level results: TCR beta V- and J-gene trimming, according to a later analysis, was linked to a missense DCLRE1C variant.

PCR involved 60 Vbeta and 13 Jbeta primers. The data were produced by immunoSEQ multiplex PCR, yet TCRdb's version contains in-frame clones alone and is incomplete. The data contain 55,000 to 85,000 clones, 72% of them singletons. Regarding this clone: The antigen remains unidentified.

In germline, CDR1 is GTSNPN, CDR2 SVGIG (reference sequence). CDR3 length: 11 residues. Trimming removed 7 bases from V and 6 bases from J, with 12 bases in between. The sequence came from a woman in her thirties or forties in good health and CMV-seropositive. The V call is TRBV30, the J call TRBJ1-2; a weak D match, TRBD1 (6 bases). Material for sequencing was PBMCs. CDR3 in DNA: TGTGCCTCACAGGGTAGCGATGGCTACACCTTC. Translated: CASQGSDGYTF.